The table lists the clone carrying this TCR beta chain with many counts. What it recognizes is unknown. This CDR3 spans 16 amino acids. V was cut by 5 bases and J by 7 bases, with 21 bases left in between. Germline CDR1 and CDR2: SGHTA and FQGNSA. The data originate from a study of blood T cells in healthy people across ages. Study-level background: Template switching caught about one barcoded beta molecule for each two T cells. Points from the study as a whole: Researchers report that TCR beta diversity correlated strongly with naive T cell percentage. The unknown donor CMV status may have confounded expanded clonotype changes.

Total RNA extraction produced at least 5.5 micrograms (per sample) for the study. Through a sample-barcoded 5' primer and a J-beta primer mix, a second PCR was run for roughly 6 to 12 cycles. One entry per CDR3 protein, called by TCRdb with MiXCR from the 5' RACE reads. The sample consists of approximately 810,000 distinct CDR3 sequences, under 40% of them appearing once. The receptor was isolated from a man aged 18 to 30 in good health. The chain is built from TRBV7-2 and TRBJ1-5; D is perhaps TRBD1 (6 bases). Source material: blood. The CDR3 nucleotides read TGTGCCAGCAGCCATTACCCCAGGGGAAAGGGACAGCCCCAGCATTTT. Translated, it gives CASSHYPRGKGQPQHF.